This TCR beta chain was captured by sequencing in a study of blood T cell repertoires in COVID-19. CDR3 size: 15 residues. Germline CDR1 and CDR2: LNHDA and SQIVND (reference sequence). J was trimmed by 7 bases and V by 7 bases; bases with no gene match: 7. Some clones are missing from TCRdb's copy, which holds only in-frame ones; the method was immunoSEQ multiplex PCR. Here the sample spans 200,000 to 250,000 clones, 90% being singletons. The chain is built from TRBV19 and TRBJ2-1, with 13 nucleotides matching TRBD2. The sequenced material came from peripheral blood. The clonotype originates from a man aged 25 to 45 with COVID-19, enrolled during active disease. In DNA form, the CDR3 reads TGTGCCAGTACCATACTAGCGGGAGGGTTTAATGAGCAGTTCTTC. It translates to CASTILAGGFNEQFF.